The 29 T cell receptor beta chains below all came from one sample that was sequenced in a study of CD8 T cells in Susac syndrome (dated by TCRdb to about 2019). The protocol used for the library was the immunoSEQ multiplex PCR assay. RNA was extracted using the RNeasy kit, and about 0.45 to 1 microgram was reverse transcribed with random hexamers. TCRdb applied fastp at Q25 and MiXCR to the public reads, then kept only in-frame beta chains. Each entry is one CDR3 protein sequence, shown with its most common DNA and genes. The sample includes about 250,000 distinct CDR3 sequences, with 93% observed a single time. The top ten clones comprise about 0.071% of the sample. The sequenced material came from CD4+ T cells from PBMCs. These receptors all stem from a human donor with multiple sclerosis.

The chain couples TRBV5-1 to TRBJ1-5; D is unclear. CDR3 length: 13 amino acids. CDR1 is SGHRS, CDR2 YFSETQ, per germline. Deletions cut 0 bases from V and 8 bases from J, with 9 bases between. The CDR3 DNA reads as TGCGCCAGCAGCTTGGGACCCAGAGAGCCCCAGCATTTT. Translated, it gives CASSLGPREPQHF.

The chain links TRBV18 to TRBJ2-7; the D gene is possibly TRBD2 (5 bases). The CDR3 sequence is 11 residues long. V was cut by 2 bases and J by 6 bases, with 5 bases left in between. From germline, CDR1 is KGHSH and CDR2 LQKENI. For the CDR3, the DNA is TGTGCCAGCTCACCAGGGAGCGAGCAGTACTTC. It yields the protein CASSPGSEQYF. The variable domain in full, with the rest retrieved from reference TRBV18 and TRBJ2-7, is NAGVMQNPRHLVRRRGQEARLRCSPMKGHSHVYWYRQLPEEGLKFMVYLQKENIIDESGMPKERFSAEFPKEGPSILRIQQVVRGDSAAYFCASSPGSEQYFGPGTRLTVT.

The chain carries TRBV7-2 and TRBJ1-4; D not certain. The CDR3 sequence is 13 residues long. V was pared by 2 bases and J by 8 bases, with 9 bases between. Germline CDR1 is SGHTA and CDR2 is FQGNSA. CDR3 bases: TGTGCCAGCAGCTTATTCGGTAGCGAAAAACTGTTTTTT. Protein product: CASSLFGSEKLFF. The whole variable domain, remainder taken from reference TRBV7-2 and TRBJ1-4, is GAGVSQSPSNKVTEKGKDVELRCDPISGHTALYWYRQSLGQGLEFLIYFQGNSAPDKSGLPSDRFSAERTGGSVSTLTIQRTQQEDSAVYLCASSLFGSEKLFFGSGTQLSVL.

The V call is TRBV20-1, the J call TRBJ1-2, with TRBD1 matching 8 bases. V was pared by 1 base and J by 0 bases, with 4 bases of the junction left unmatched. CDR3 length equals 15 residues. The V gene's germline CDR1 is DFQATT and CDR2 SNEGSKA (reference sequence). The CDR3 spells CSARGGQESNYGYTF. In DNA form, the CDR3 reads TGCAGTGCTAGAGGGGGACAGGAGTCTAACTATGGCTACACCTTC.

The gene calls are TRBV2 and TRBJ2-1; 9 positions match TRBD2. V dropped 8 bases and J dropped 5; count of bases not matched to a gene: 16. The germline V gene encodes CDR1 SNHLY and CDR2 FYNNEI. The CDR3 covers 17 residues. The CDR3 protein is CASSTGGGRASNNEQFF. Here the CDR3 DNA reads TGTGCCAGCTCCACAGGAGGCGGGAGGGCCTCAAACAATGAGCAGTTCTTC.

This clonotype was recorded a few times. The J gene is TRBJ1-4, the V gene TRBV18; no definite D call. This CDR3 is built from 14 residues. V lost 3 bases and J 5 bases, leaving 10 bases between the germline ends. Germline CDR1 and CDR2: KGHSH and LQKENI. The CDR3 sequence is CASSPGQDNEKLFF. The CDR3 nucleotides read TGTGCCAGCTCACCGGGTCAGGACAATGAAAAACTGTTTTTT.

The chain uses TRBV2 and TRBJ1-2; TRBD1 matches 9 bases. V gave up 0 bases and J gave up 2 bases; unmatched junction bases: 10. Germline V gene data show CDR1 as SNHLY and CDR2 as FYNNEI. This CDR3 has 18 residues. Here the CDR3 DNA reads TGTGCCAGCAGTGAAGCTGGGGACAGGGTGAGAGAGAACTATGGCTACACCTTC. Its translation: CASSEAGDRVRENYGYTF.

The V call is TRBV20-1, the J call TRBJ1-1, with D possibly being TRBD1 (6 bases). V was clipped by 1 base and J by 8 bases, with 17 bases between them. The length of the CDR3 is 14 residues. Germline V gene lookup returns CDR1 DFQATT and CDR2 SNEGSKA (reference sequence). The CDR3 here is CSARGPFGDKEAFF. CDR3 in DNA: TGCAGTGCTAGAGGACCCTTTGGGGACAAAGAAGCTTTCTTT.

The CDR3 coding sequence is TGCAGCGTTGATAAAGGGGAAAGCACAGATACGCAGTATTTT. Translated, it gives CSVDKGESTDTQYF. This sequence joins TRBV29-1 and TRBJ2-3; tentatively, D is TRBD1 (5 bases). This CDR3 has 14 amino acids. V lost 3 bases and J 0 bases, leaving 10 bases between the germline ends. Germline CDR1 reads SQVTM; CDR2 reads ANQGSEA.

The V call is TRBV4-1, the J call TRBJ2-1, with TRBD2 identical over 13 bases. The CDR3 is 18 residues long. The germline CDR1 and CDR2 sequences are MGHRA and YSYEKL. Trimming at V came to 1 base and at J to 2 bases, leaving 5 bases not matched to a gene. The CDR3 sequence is CASSQGLAGGPTYNEQFF. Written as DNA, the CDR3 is TGCGCCAGCAGCCAAGGACTAGCGGGGGGCCCTACCTACAATGAGCAGTTCTTC.

CDR3 protein: CSVESGGGAGGGAQHF. In nucleotides, the CDR3 is TGCAGCGTTGAATCTGGTGGGGGGGCTGGCGGCGGGGCCCAGCATTTT. The V gene is TRBV29-1, the J gene TRBJ1-5, with a possible D match to TRBD1 (6 bases). Germline assignment: CDR1 SQVTM and CDR2 ANQGSEA. The CDR3 totals 16 residues. The V and J ends lost 2 bases and 11 bases respectively, with 25 bases between them.

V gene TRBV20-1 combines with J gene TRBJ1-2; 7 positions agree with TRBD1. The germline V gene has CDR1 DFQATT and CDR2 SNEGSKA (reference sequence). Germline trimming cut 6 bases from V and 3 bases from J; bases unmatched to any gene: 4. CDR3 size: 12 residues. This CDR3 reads CSATGTDYGYTF. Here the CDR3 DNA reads TGCAGTGCCACCGGGACAGACTATGGCTACACCTTC.

Here the CDR3 reads CSVSGQMNTEAFF. Here the CDR3 DNA reads TGCAGCGTATCGGGACAGATGAACACTGAAGCTTTCTTT. The V gene is TRBV29-1, the J gene TRBJ1-1, with 7 nucleotides matching TRBD1. Germline lookup yields CDR1 SQVTM and CDR2 ANQGSEA. The CDR3 length is 13 residues. The V and J ends lost 6 bases and 0 bases, in that order; junction bases with no gene match: 4. Using reference TRBV29-1 and TRBJ1-1 for the parts outside the CDR3, the full variable domain is SAVISQKPSRDICQRGTSLTIQCQVDSQVTMMFWYRQQPGQSLTLIATANQGSEATYESGFVIDKFPISRPNLTFSTLTVSNMSPEDSSIYLCSVSGQMNTEAFFGQGTRLTVV.

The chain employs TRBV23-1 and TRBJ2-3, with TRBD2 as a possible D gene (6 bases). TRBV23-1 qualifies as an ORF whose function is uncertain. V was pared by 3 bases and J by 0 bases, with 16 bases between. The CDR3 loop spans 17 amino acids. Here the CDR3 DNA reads TGCGCCAGCAGTCAGGTGTTGAGGGACTCTAGCACAGATACGCAGTATTTT. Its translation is CASSQVLRDSSTDTQYF.

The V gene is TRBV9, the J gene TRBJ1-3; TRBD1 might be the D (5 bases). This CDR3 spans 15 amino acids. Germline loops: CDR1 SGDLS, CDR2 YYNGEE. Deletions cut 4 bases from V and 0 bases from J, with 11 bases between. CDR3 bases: TGTGCCAGCAGCCAAGGGGCCGTCTCTGGAAACACCATATATTTT. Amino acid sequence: CASSQGAVSGNTIYF.

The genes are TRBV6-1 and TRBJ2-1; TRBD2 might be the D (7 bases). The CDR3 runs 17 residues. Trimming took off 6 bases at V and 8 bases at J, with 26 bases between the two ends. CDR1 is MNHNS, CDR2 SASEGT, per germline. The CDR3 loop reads CASSPETRGAQHHEQFF. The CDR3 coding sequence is TGTGCCAGCAGCCCAGAAACCCGGGGGGCCCAACACCATGAGCAGTTCTTC.

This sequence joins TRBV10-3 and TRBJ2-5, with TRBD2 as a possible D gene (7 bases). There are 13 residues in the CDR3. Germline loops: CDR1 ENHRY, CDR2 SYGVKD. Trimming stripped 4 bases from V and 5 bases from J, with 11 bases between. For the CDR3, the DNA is TGTGCCATCAGTGTGGGGGGGCTGGAGACCCAGTACTTC. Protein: CAISVGGLETQYF.

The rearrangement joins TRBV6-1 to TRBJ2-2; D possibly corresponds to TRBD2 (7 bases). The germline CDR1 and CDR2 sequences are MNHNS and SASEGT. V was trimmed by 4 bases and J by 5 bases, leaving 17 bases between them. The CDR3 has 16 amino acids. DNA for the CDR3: TGTGCCAGCAGTGTCGAGGGGGGGCCGGTAACCGGGGAGCTGTTTTTT. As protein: CASSVEGGPVTGELFF.

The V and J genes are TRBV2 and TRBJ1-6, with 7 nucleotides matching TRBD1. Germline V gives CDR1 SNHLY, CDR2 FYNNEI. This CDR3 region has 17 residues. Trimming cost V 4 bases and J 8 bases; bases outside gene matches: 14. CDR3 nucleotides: TGTGCCAGCAGTGGAGGATGGGGAGGGGGCGCTCATTCACCCCTCCACTTT. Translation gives CASSGGWGGGAHSPLHF.

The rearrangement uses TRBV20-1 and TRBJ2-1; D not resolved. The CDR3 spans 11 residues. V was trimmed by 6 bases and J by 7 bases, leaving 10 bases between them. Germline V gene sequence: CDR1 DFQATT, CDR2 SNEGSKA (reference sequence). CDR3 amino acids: CSAPAPNEQFF. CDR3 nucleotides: TGCAGTGCCCCCGCCCCGAATGAGCAGTTCTTC.

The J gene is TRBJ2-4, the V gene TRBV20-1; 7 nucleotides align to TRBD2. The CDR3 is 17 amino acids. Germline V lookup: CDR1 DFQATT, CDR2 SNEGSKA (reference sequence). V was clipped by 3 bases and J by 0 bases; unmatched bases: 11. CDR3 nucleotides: TGCAGTGCTAGGCCCCCGGCGGGGGACCTAGCCAAAAACATTCAGTACTTC. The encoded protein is CSARPPAGDLAKNIQYF.

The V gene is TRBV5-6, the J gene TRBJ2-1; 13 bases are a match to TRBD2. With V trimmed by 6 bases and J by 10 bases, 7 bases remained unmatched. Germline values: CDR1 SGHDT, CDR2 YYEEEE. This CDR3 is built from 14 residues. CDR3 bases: TGTGCCAGCACCGCGACTAGCGGGGGGCGCGAGCAGTTCTTC. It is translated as CASTATSGGREQFF.

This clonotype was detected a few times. This CDR3 is CASSYGQAAYEQYV. CDR3 bases: TGCGCCAGCAGCTACGGACAGGCGGCCTACGAGCAGTACGTC. The rearrangement uses TRBV23-1 and TRBJ2-7; 7 positions agree with TRBD1. TRBV23-1 is known as an ORF, though its function is uncertain. The CDR3 extends over 14 amino acids. V lost 6 bases to trimming and J lost 2 bases; unmatched junction nucleotides: 7.

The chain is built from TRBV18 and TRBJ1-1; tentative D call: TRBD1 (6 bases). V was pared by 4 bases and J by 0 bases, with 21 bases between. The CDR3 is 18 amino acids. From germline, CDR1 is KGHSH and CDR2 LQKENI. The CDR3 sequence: CASSLNPQGLGVNTEAFF. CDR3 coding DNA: TGTGCCAGCTCACTGAATCCACAGGGTCTCGGAGTGAACACTGAAGCTTTCTTT.

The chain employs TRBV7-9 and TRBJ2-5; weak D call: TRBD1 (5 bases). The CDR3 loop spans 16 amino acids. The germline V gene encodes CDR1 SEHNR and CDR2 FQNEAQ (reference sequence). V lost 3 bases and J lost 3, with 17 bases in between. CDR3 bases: TGTGCCAGCAGCTTCAAACCCGGACATCTGAAAGAGACCCAGTACTTC. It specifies CASSFKPGHLKETQYF.

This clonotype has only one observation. The chain's CDR3 is CASQGGNMNTEAFF. The CDR3 DNA sequence: TGTGCCAGCCAAGGGGGCAACATGAACACTGAAGCTTTCTTT. The J gene is TRBJ1-1, the V gene TRBV6-6, with 7 bases aligning to TRBD1. J was trimmed by 0 bases and V by 8 bases; bases with no gene match: 6. This CDR3 region has 14 residues. Germline values: CDR1 MNHNY, CDR2 SVGAGI (reference sequence).

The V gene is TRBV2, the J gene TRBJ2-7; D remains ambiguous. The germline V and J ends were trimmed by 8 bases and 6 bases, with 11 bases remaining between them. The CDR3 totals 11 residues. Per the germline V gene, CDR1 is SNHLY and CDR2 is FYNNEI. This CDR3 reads CASETAGEQYV. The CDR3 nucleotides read TGTGCCAGCGAAACTGCAGGCGAGCAGTACGTC.

This CDR3 reads CASSPGRPGNTIYF. Here the CDR3 DNA reads TGTGCCAGCAGCCCAGGGCGTCCTGGAAACACCATATATTTT. The chain carries TRBV7-8 and TRBJ1-3, with D perhaps TRBD1 (5 bases). The V end was cut by 5 bases, the J end by 2 bases, with 10 bases between. Per germline, CDR1 SGHVS and CDR2 FQNEAQ. The length of the CDR3 is 14 residues.

CDR3 nucleotide sequence: TGTGCCAGCACCGGGGACACCTATGGCTACACCTTC. Amino acid sequence: CASTGDTYGYTF. This chain uses TRBV28 with TRBJ1-2, with D possibly matching TRBD1 (6 bases). CDR1 is MDHEN and CDR2 is SYDVKM in the germline V gene. V lost 7 bases and J lost 4, with 10 bases in between. The CDR3 totals 12 residues.